This T cell receptor beta chain derives from a study of blood T cell dynamics during melanoma immunotherapy. Overall study results and limits: Clones driving repertoire changes may be melanoma-specific or general immune activation.

The germline gives CDR1 SGHAT, CDR2 FQNNGV. The CDR3 covers 15 residues. V was trimmed by 6 bases and J by 0 bases, leaving 11 bases between them. Sequencing was performed with immunoSEQ multiplex PCR; in TCRdb, only in-frame clones are kept and a portion is missing. Of about 12,000 clones listed, roughly 90% were seen once; the top ten hold about 4.2%. The sample's time point: week 3, after first cycle of checkpoint inhibitor. Prior systemic cancer therapy, immunosuppressant use and other active malignancies excluded patients. About this clone: Its specificity is unknown.

The sequencing here drew on blood, taken from a patient treated with checkpoint blockade. The chain couples TRBV11-2 to TRBJ2-2; D possibly corresponds to TRBD1 (6 bases). The clonotype comes from a human donor with melanoma. CDR3 amino acids: CASSSGAANTGELFF. Written as DNA, the CDR3 is TGTGCCAGCAGTTCAGGGGCCGCGAACACCGGGGAGCTGTTTTTT. The entire variable domain, with the rest obtained from reference TRBV11-2 and TRBJ2-2, is as follows: EAGVAQSPRYKIIEKRQSVAFWCNPISGHATLYWYQQILGQGPKLLIQFQNNGVVDDSQLPKDRFSAERLKGVDSTLKIQPAKLEDSAVYLCASSSGAANTGELFFGEGSRLTVL.